Listed here are 18 T cell receptor beta chains from one sample, sequenced in a study of memory CD4+ T cells and cytomegalovirus serostatus. The sort gate was single viable CD3+CD4+CD8-CD45RO+ cells for memory CD4+ T cells. Assay used: immunoSEQ multiplex PCR; TCRdb lists only in-frame clones, some missing. The profile shows about 40,000 clones, 60% to 85% of them singletons. The sample taken for sequencing was memory CD4+ T cells from blood. Receptor source: an adult in good health and CMV-seronegative.

The chain uses TRBV7-9 and TRBJ2-2; D ambiguous. The CDR3 is 14 residues long. CDR1 is SEHNR and CDR2 is FQNEAQ in the germline V gene (reference sequence). V was trimmed by 2 bases and J by 6 bases, leaving 10 bases between them. The CDR3 loop is CASSLPLLSGELFF. The CDR3 DNA is TGTGCCAGCAGCTTACCCTTGTTGTCCGGGGAGCTGTTTTTT.

In its sample, this clone was seen a few times. V usage is TRBV7-8 and J usage is TRBJ1-3, with D hard to call. Germline loops: CDR1 SGHVS, CDR2 FQNEAQ. V dropped 1 base and J dropped 5 bases, with 3 bases sitting between them. This CDR3 is built from 12 residues. DNA for the CDR3: TGTGCCAGCAGCTTAGGCCGAAACACCATATATTTT. It yields the protein CASSLGRNTIYF.

The chain employs TRBV7-6 and TRBJ1-2, with a possible D match to TRBD1 (6 bases). V was clipped by 5 bases and J by 5 bases, with 18 bases between them. Looked up from germline, CDR1 is SGHVS and CDR2 is FNYEAQ. This CDR3 has 15 amino acids. As DNA, the CDR3 is TGTGCCAGCAGCCTTACTTTAGGGGGTCCTTATGGCTACACCTTC. Protein product: CASSLTLGGPYGYTF.

This clone is medium-sized within its sample. The V call is TRBV19, the J call TRBJ2-2; 9 nucleotides match TRBD1. After removal of 4 bases from V and 5 bases from J, the junction contained 8 bases not matched to a gene. CDR1 LNHDA and CDR2 SQIVND come from the germline V gene (reference sequence). The CDR3 runs to 16 residues. The CDR3 coding sequence is TGTGCCAGTAGTAGCTCCGGGACAGGGTGGACCGGGGAGCTGTTTTTT. Its translation is CASSSSGTGWTGELFF.

The gene calls are TRBV7-9 and TRBJ2-5; D possibly matches TRBD1 or TRBD2 (5 bases each). Germline assignment: CDR1 SEHNR and CDR2 FQNEAQ (reference sequence). The ends were cut back, 5 bases at V and 5 bases at J, with 12 bases in the middle. The CDR3 has 13 residues. Written as DNA, the CDR3 is TGTGCCAGCAGCCTCGGGGCTGGCGAGACCCAGTACTTC. Translating gives CASSLGAGETQYF.

The chain has TRBV5-6 and TRBJ2-3, with D maybe TRBD1 (5 bases). V was clipped by 2 bases and J by 7 bases, with 17 bases between them. The CDR3 contains 15 residues. Germline-derived CDR1 and CDR2 are SGHDT and YYEEEE. The CDR3 DNA sequence: TGTGCCAGCAGCTTCCTCCTCAACCCAGGGAATACGCAGTATTTT. It specifies CASSFLLNPGNTQYF.

The chain is built from TRBV11-3 and TRBJ1-1; D is unresolved. Germline V gene data show CDR1 as SGHNT and CDR2 as YENEEA. The CDR3 loop spans 13 amino acids. V dropped 2 bases and J dropped 3 bases, with 7 bases sitting between them. In DNA, the CDR3 is TGTGCCAGCAGCTTACAGAGAGACACTGAAGCTTTCTTT. Translated, it gives CASSLQRDTEAFF.

The V gene is TRBV7-9, the J gene TRBJ1-4, with D hard to call. In germline, CDR1 is SEHNR, CDR2 FQNEAQ (reference sequence). The V end was cut by 0 bases, the J end by 8 bases, with 7 bases between. The length of the CDR3 is 13 residues. The chain's CDR3 is CASSLALNEKLFF. In DNA form, the CDR3 reads TGTGCCAGCAGCTTAGCGCTGAACGAAAAACTGTTTTTT.

As for this clone: Other nucleotide sequences in the sample specify the same CDR3. This rearrangement joins TRBV28 to TRBJ1-4, with 7 nucleotides matching TRBD1. Trimming cost V 6 bases and J 0 bases; bases outside gene matches: 7. Germline V gives CDR1 MDHEN, CDR2 SYDVKM. CDR3 length equals 16 residues. This chain's CDR3 is CASSLGTDPTNEKLFF. The CDR3 DNA sequence: TGTGCCAGCAGCCTCGGGACAGATCCAACTAATGAAAAACTGTTTTTT.

The chain joins TRBV5-1 to TRBJ2-7; D gene unclear. Trimming removed 4 bases at V and 7 bases at J, with 18 bases between. Germline V gene lookup returns CDR1 SGHRS and CDR2 YFSETQ. The CDR3 extends over 14 amino acids. The CDR3 spells CASSQASPKEEQYF. The CDR3 nucleotides read TGCGCCAGCAGCCAGGCGTCTCCTAAGGAAGAGCAGTACTTC.

V is TRBV11-2 and J is TRBJ1-2; 7 positions agree with TRBD1. CDR3 length: 14 residues. Unmatched junction bases numbered 4, after V lost 5 bases and J lost 1 base. Germline-derived CDR1 and CDR2 are SGHAT and FQNNGV. The CDR3 protein is CASSPQGLNYGYTF. CDR3 in DNA: TGTGCCAGCAGCCCACAGGGGCTTAACTATGGCTACACCTTC.

This chain joins TRBV7-8 and TRBJ2-1, with D tentatively TRBD2 (5 bases). V was trimmed by 8 bases and J by 0 bases, leaving 14 bases between them. Germline V gives CDR1 SGHVS, CDR2 FQNEAQ. This CDR3 spans 15 amino acids. The CDR3 protein is CASGVRVSSYNEQFF. CDR3 bases: TGTGCCAGCGGCGTGCGGGTCAGCTCCTACAATGAGCAGTTCTTC.

The rearrangement uses TRBV28 and TRBJ2-7; 8 nucleotides align to TRBD2. V shed 7 bases and J 5 bases; nucleotides not matched to a gene: 4. Germline V CDR1 and CDR2: MDHEN, SYDVKM. The CDR3 is made up of 12 amino acids. The CDR3 spells CASIREGNEQYF. DNA of the CDR3: TGTGCCAGCATACGGGAGGGGAACGAGCAGTACTTC.

The chain carries TRBV5-1 and TRBJ2-7; 12 bases agree with TRBD2. The length of the CDR3 is 15 residues. V trimming: 3 bases; J trimming: 2 bases; junction bases outside the gene matches: 3. In germline, CDR1 is SGHRS, CDR2 YFSETQ. The CDR3 bases are TGCGCCAGCAGCTCCGCTAGCGGGAGGGCCTACGAGCAGTACTTC. Amino acids: CASSSASGRAYEQYF.

The chain's CDR3 is CASSPRQGTETQYF. CDR3 DNA sequence: TGTGCCAGCAGCCCTAGACAGGGGACGGAGACCCAGTACTTC. This chain uses TRBV7-2 with TRBJ2-5, with TRBD1 matching over 8 bases. The CDR3 spans 14 residues. In germline, CDR1 is SGHTA, CDR2 FQGNSA. J gave up 5 bases and V 5 bases, and 7 bases lay outside the gene matches. The full variable domain, in which reference TRBV7-2 and TRBJ2-5 provide the parts outside the CDR3, is GAGVSQSPSNKVTEKGKDVELRCDPISGHTALYWYRQSLGQGLEFLIYFQGNSAPDKSGLPSDRFSAERTGGSVSTLTIQRTQQEDSAVYLCASSPRQGTETQYFGPGTRLLVL.

The rearrangement joins TRBV5-1 to TRBJ2-1; 10 nucleotides agree with TRBD2. V gave up 2 bases and J gave up 10 bases; unmatched junction bases: 12. Germline CDR1 and CDR2: SGHRS and YFSETQ. The CDR3 contains 16 residues. The CDR3 loop reads CASSFSSGRGFGEQFF. The CDR3 DNA sequence: TGCGCCAGCAGCTTCTCTAGCGGGAGAGGATTTGGGGAGCAGTTCTTC.

V gene TRBV6-6 combines with J gene TRBJ2-7, with D possibly TRBD1 on 6 matching bases. This CDR3 is built from 13 residues. V was clipped by 9 bases and J by 4 bases, with 16 bases between them. Germline V gives CDR1 MNHNY, CDR2 SVGAGI (reference sequence). The DNA for the CDR3 is TGTGCCAGTACCCGGGCAGGGGAGTACGAGCAGTACTTC. This sequence encodes CASTRAGEYEQYF.

This chain links TRBV7-9 with TRBJ2-5, with 9 bases matching TRBD1. The J call may be in error: the DNA end matches TRBJ2-7 better. Germline CDR1 and CDR2: SEHNR and FQNEAQ (reference sequence). This CDR3 has 14 amino acids. In nucleotides, the CDR3 is TGTGCCAGCAGCCGGGACAGGGTGACCTACGAGCAGTACTTC. This translates into CASSRDRVTYEQYF.